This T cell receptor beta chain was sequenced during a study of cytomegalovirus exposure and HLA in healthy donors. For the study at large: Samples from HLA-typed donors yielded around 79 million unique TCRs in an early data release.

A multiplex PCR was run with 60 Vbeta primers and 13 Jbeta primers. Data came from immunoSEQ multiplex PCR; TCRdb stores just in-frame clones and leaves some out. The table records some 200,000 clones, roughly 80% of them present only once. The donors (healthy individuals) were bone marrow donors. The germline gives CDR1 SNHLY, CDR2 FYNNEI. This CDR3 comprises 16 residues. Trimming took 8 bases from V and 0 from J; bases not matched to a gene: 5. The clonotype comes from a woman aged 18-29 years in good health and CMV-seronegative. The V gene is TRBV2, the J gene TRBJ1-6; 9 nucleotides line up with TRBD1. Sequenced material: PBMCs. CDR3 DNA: TGTGCCAGCGACAGGGGACAGGGCTCCTATAATTCACCCCTCCACTTT. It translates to CASDRGQGSYNSPLHF. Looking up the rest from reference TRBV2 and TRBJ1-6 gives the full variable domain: EPEVTQTPSHQVTQMGQEVILRCVPISNHLYFYWYRQILGQKVEFLVSFYNNEISEKSEIFDDQFSVERPDGSNFTLKIRSTKLEDSAMYFCASDRGQGSYNSPLHFGNGTRLTVT.